This T cell receptor (beta chain) was observed in a study of long-term antiretroviral therapy in people with HIV. Study summary: The 2015 immediate-ART recommendation came about a decade after the earliest samples. Study results and limitations: Comparison with controls showed narrower CDR3 length ranges in HIV repertoires.

Concerning this clone: Its target is unknown.

The length of the CDR3 is 18 residues. The authors ran the immunoSEQ assay, v3.0, at survey level. Sequencing used immunoSEQ multiplex PCR; TCRdb keeps in-frame clones, though not all of them. The profile covers 15,000 to 20,000 clones, with 79% appearing a single time and roughly 8% taken by the ten largest. This clonotype was sampled from a man aged 25-45 years with HIV. The chain recombines TRBV21-1 with TRBJ2-2; the table's D call, TRBD2, has no DNA check behind it. TRBV21-1 is a listed pseudogene. The sequencing here drew on unsorted PBMCs, taken at the start of antiretroviral therapy. Here the CDR3 reads CASSFRGLSGSGTGELFF. The DNA of the CDR3 is TGTGCCAGCAGCTTCAGGGGCCTTAGCGGGAGCGGCACCGGGGAGCTGTTTTTT.